This is a list of T cell receptor beta chains from one sample in a study of control samples from healthy donors and cancer patients. Repertoires were generated with immunoSEQ multiplex PCR, while TCRdb's copy carries only in-frame clones and drops some. The data hold over 90,000 clones, with about 91% observed a single time. The specimen sequenced was blood. These receptor sequences come from a woman aged 18 to 35 in good health. Both conserved end residues are part of each CDR3. A D gene is named only where the DNA matches it firmly. Clone size is stated in some rows and not others, as once, few, many or a class when expanded.

j_call: TRBJ2-1; v_call: TRBV19; d_call: -; clone_size: -; cdr3_nt: TGTGCCAGTAGTACTAGGATCATGCTGGAGCTGGCCCTAACCTCCTACAATGAGCAGTTCTTC; cdr3_aa: CASSTRIMLELALTSYNEQFF
j_call: TRBJ2-1; v_call: TRBV5-4; d_call: -; clone_size: once; cdr3_nt: TGTGCCAGCAGCTTGGGGCTAGCGCCCTCCTACAATGAGCAGTTCTTC; cdr3_aa: CASSLGLAPSYNEQFF
j_call: TRBJ2-1; v_call: TRBV4-1; d_call: -; clone_size: -; cdr3_nt: TGCGCCAGCAGCCACAACCCGGGCCTATACAATGAGCAGTTCTTC; cdr3_aa: CASSHNPGLYNEQFF
j_call: TRBJ1-5; v_call: TRBV10-1; d_call: -; clone_size: -; cdr3_nt: TGCGCCAGCAGTAGGGGGAATCAGCCCCAGCATTTT; cdr3_aa: CASSRGNQPQHF
j_call: TRBJ2-7; v_call: TRBV10-3; d_call: -; clone_size: once; cdr3_nt: TGTGCCATCAAGGGGACCCCTTCCTACGAGCAGTACTTC; cdr3_aa: CAIKGTPSYEQYF
j_call: TRBJ2-7; v_call: TRBV6-5; d_call: -; clone_size: -; cdr3_nt: TGTGCCAGCAGTTACTCGGGGGTATTAAGCTCCTACGAGCAGTACTTC; cdr3_aa: CASSYSGVLSSYEQYF
j_call: TRBJ2-1; v_call: TRBV5-6; d_call: TRBD2; clone_size: -; cdr3_nt: TGTGCCAGCAGCGCGGGACTACTCTTACGGGGCTCCTACAATGAGCAGTTCTTC; cdr3_aa: CASSAGLLLRGSYNEQFF
j_call: TRBJ1-3; v_call: TRBV19; d_call: TRBD1; clone_size: -; cdr3_nt: TGTGCCAGCAGAGCCGACAGGGGATCTGTAAAAGGAAACACCATATATTTT; cdr3_aa: CASRADRGSVKGNTIYF
j_call: TRBJ2-7; v_call: TRBV5-1; d_call: -; clone_size: -; cdr3_nt: TGCGCCAGCAGCTCCGCCCCCGGAGGGCAGGGGGGCGAGCAGTACTTC; cdr3_aa: CASSSAPGGQGGEQYF
j_call: TRBJ1-1; v_call: TRBV19; d_call: TRBD1; clone_size: -; cdr3_nt: TGTGCCAGTAGTATAGATAAGCGGCGGGACAGGGACACTGAAGCTTTCTTT; cdr3_aa: CASSIDKRRDRDTEAFF
j_call: TRBJ1-3; v_call: TRBV3-1/TRBV3-2; d_call: -; clone_size: -; cdr3_nt: TGTGCCAGCAGCCAAGACGGGGGGGCGACTGGAAACACCATATATTTT; cdr3_aa: CASSQDGGATGNTIYF
j_call: TRBJ2-5; v_call: TRBV5-1; d_call: TRBD2; clone_size: -; cdr3_nt: TGCGCCAGCAGCCTGGTAGCGGGAGAAAAAGAGACCCAGTACTTC; cdr3_aa: CASSLVAGEKETQYF
j_call: TRBJ2-1; v_call: TRBV11-3; d_call: -; clone_size: -; cdr3_nt: TGTGCCAGCAGCTCTGTGGGCAATGAGCAGTTCTTC; cdr3_aa: CASSSVGNEQFF
j_call: TRBJ1-1; v_call: TRBV7-9; d_call: -; clone_size: -; cdr3_nt: TGTGCCAGCAGCTTAAGACCGAACACTGAAGCTTTCTTT; cdr3_aa: CASSLRPNTEAFF
j_call: TRBJ2-5; v_call: TRBV3-1/TRBV3-2; d_call: -; clone_size: -; cdr3_nt: TGTGCCAGCAGCCAACTGTTAGGGGCGGTAGAGACCCAGTACTTC; cdr3_aa: CASSQLLGAVETQYF
j_call: TRBJ2-3; v_call: TRBV24-1; d_call: TRBD2; clone_size: -; cdr3_nt: TGTGCCACCAGTGATTTTCGGGGGGGAGCGATTAGCACAGATACGCAGTATTTT; cdr3_aa: CATSDFRGGAISTDTQYF
j_call: TRBJ1-2; v_call: TRBV6-5; d_call: -; clone_size: -; cdr3_nt: TGTGCCAGCAGTTGGACAGTGCCTTCTTGGGTCTATGGCTACACCTTC; cdr3_aa: CASSWTVPSWVYGYTF
j_call: TRBJ2-1; v_call: TRBV6-5; d_call: -; clone_size: -; cdr3_nt: TGTGCCAGCAGTTACTGGCGACAAGGAGACTACAATGAGCAGTTCTTC; cdr3_aa: CASSYWRQGDYNEQFF
j_call: TRBJ2-7; v_call: TRBV30; d_call: TRBD2; clone_size: -; cdr3_nt: TGTGCCTGGAGTGTACTAGCGCGAAGCTCCTACGAGCAGTACTTC; cdr3_aa: CAWSVLARSSYEQYF
j_call: TRBJ2-5; v_call: TRBV5-1; d_call: TRBD2; clone_size: -; cdr3_nt: TGCGCCAGCAGCTTGGGCGGGGGAGAGACCCAGTACTTC; cdr3_aa: CASSLGGGETQYF
j_call: TRBJ1-2; v_call: TRBV29-1; d_call: -; clone_size: -; cdr3_nt: TGCAGCGTTGTGTGGGATGGCTACACCTTC; cdr3_aa: CSVVWDGYTF
j_call: TRBJ2-1; v_call: TRBV28; d_call: -; clone_size: -; cdr3_nt: TGTGCCAGCAGGCCGACTCGGAGCTCCTACAATGAGCAGTTCTTC; cdr3_aa: CASRPTRSSYNEQFF
j_call: TRBJ2-3; v_call: TRBV5-1; d_call: -; clone_size: once; cdr3_nt: TGCGCCAGCAGCTTCGGATCCAACCCAGATACGCAGTATTTT; cdr3_aa: CASSFGSNPDTQYF
j_call: TRBJ2-5; v_call: TRBV3-1/TRBV3-2; d_call: -; clone_size: -; cdr3_nt: TGTGCCAGCAGCCAAGTTCAAGAGACCCAGTACTTC; cdr3_aa: CASSQVQETQYF
j_call: TRBJ1-2; v_call: TRBV7-9; d_call: TRBD1; clone_size: -; cdr3_nt: TGTGCCAGCAGCTCATACAGGGGAAACGACTATGGCTACACCTTC; cdr3_aa: CASSSYRGNDYGYTF
j_call: TRBJ1-2; v_call: TRBV4-1; d_call: TRBD1; clone_size: -; cdr3_nt: TGCGCCAGCAGCCTCAGGGGTAGGGACAGCGATGGCTACACCTTC; cdr3_aa: CASSLRGRDSDGYTF
j_call: TRBJ2-7; v_call: TRBV2; d_call: TRBD2; clone_size: once; cdr3_nt: TGTGCCAGCAGCACTGGACTAGCGGGATTCTACGAGCAGTACTTC; cdr3_aa: CASSTGLAGFYEQYF
j_call: TRBJ2-5; v_call: TRBV19; d_call: -; clone_size: few; cdr3_nt: TGTGCCAGTAGTTGGACTATTTCGGAGACCCAGTACTTC; cdr3_aa: CASSWTISETQYF
j_call: TRBJ1-5; v_call: TRBV5-1; d_call: -; clone_size: -; cdr3_nt: TGCGCCAGCAGCTTGCCCCTGACCAGAAACAATCAGCCCCAGCATTTT; cdr3_aa: CASSLPLTRNNQPQHF
j_call: TRBJ2-3; v_call: TRBV12-5; d_call: TRBD1; clone_size: -; cdr3_nt: TGTGCTAGTGGTTTGGCGGGACAGGGGACAGATACGCAGTATTTT; cdr3_aa: CASGLAGQGTDTQYF
j_call: TRBJ2-1; v_call: TRBV7-9; d_call: TRBD2; clone_size: -; cdr3_nt: TGTGCCAGCAGCCTACTAGCGGGATCGATCCATGAGCAGTTCTTC; cdr3_aa: CASSLLAGSIHEQFF
j_call: TRBJ2-3; v_call: TRBV3-1/TRBV3-2; d_call: TRBD2; clone_size: -; cdr3_nt: TGTGCCAGCAGTAAAGTAGGGCTAGCGGGGGGGCGGGATACGCAGTATTTT; cdr3_aa: CASSKVGLAGGRDTQYF
j_call: TRBJ2-2; v_call: TRBV5-4; d_call: -; clone_size: once; cdr3_nt: TGTGCCAGCACCGCCGAGGACAGGAACACCGGGGAGCTGTTTTTT; cdr3_aa: CASTAEDRNTGELFF
j_call: TRBJ2-1; v_call: TRBV11-3; d_call: TRBD2; clone_size: -; cdr3_nt: TGTGCCAGCAGTCTGGCGTCTAGCGGGAGGGGGGAGCAGTTCTTC; cdr3_aa: CASSLASSGRGEQFF
j_call: TRBJ1-1; v_call: TRBV13; d_call: -; clone_size: -; cdr3_nt: TGTGCCAGCAGCTTAGTACGGAACACTGAAGCTTTCTTT; cdr3_aa: CASSLVRNTEAFF
j_call: TRBJ1-6; v_call: TRBV29-1; d_call: TRBD1; clone_size: -; cdr3_nt: TGCAGCGTTGAAGTAAGGTTCGACAGGGCTAGCTCCTATAATTCACCCCTCCACTTT; cdr3_aa: CSVEVRFDRASSYNSPLHF
j_call: TRBJ2-7; v_call: TRBV6-6; d_call: TRBD2; clone_size: -; cdr3_nt: TGTGCCAGCAGTTCTAGCGGGAGCGAGCAGTACTTC; cdr3_aa: CASSSSGSEQYF
j_call: TRBJ1-4; v_call: TRBV19; d_call: -; clone_size: -; cdr3_nt: TGTGCCAGTAGTACGACAATTAATGAAAAACTGTTTTTT; cdr3_aa: CASSTTINEKLFF
j_call: TRBJ1-1; v_call: TRBV5-1; d_call: -; clone_size: -; cdr3_nt: TGCGCCAGCAGCTCGACAGCGAACACTGAAGCTTTCTTT; cdr3_aa: CASSSTANTEAFF
j_call: TRBJ2-3; v_call: TRBV24-1; d_call: TRBD2; clone_size: once; cdr3_nt: TGTGCCACCAGTGATCGGACTAGCGGACCCACAGATACGCAGTATTTT; cdr3_aa: CATSDRTSGPTDTQYF
j_call: TRBJ1-6; v_call: TRBV2; d_call: -; clone_size: -; cdr3_nt: TGTGCCAGCAGTGAAGCGTCGACTTATAATTCACCCCTCCACTTT; cdr3_aa: CASSEASTYNSPLHF
j_call: TRBJ2-7; v_call: TRBV7-3; d_call: -; clone_size: -; cdr3_nt: TGTGCCAGCAGCCGGAGAGGAATCGGGCCCTACGAGCAGTACTTC; cdr3_aa: CASSRRGIGPYEQYF
j_call: TRBJ2-1; v_call: TRBV6-1; d_call: TRBD2; clone_size: -; cdr3_nt: TGTGCCAGCAGTGGTCCAACGAGTAGCGGGGGGAACCTATTCTACAATGAGCAGTTCTTC; cdr3_aa: CASSGPTSSGGNLFYNEQFF
j_call: TRBJ2-7; v_call: TRBV21-1; d_call: -; clone_size: -; cdr3_nt: TGTGCCAGCAGCAAAGCTAGGGACAGGCCTCTCGGGTCCTACGAGCAGTACTTC; cdr3_aa: CASSKARDRPLGSYEQYF
j_call: TRBJ2-5; v_call: TRBV7-2; d_call: TRBD1; clone_size: once; cdr3_nt: TGTGCCAGCAGCCCCACCCGGGACAGGGTCAAGACCCAGTACTTC; cdr3_aa: CASSPTRDRVKTQYF
j_call: TRBJ2-5; v_call: TRBV24-1; d_call: -; clone_size: -; cdr3_nt: TGTGCCGTAGTCGGAGAGACCCAGTACTTC; cdr3_aa: CAVVGETQYF
j_call: TRBJ1-5; v_call: TRBV7-2; d_call: -; clone_size: -; cdr3_nt: TGTGCCAGCAGCTCGACAGGTATTAGCAATCAGCCCCAGCATTTT; cdr3_aa: CASSSTGISNQPQHF
j_call: TRBJ1-2; v_call: TRBV5-4; d_call: TRBD1; clone_size: once; cdr3_nt: TGTGCCAGCAGCTTGGTCGGCAGGGGGGCCTATGGCTACACCTTC; cdr3_aa: CASSLVGRGAYGYTF
j_call: TRBJ1-5; v_call: TRBV28; d_call: TRBD1; clone_size: few; cdr3_nt: TGTGCCAGCATCCCCGGGACAGGGGATCTGCAGCCCCAGCATTTT; cdr3_aa: CASIPGTGDLQPQHF